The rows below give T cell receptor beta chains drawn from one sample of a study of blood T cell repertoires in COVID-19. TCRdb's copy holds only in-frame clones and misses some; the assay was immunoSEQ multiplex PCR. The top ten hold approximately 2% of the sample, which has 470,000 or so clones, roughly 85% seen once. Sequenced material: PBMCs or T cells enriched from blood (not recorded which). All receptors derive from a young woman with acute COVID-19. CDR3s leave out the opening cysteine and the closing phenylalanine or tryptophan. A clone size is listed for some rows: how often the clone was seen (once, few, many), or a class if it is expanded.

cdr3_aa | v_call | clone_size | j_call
ASNGGETNYGYT | TRBV9 | NA | TRBJ1-2
ASSGRDNEQF | TRBV13 | NA | TRBJ2-1
ASSLVAGGAHGYT | TRBV7-9 | NA | TRBJ1-2
ASSQDTYEQY | TRBV10-1 | NA | TRBJ2-7
ASSTTQGTSEKLF | TRBV11-2 | NA | TRBJ1-4
ASSIGLRSQPQH | TRBV19 | NA | TRBJ1-5
ASAGQMNEQF | TRBV12-5 | NA | TRBJ2-1
ASSRGTGKNTEAF | TRBV18 | NA | TRBJ1-1
ASFDRVRSRGNTEAF | TRBV7-2 | NA | TRBJ1-1
ASSEAITGIQPQH | TRBV2 | few | TRBJ1-5
ASTLTWGDSYEQY | TRBV2 | NA | TRBJ2-7
ASSQTGGYNYGYT | TRBV2 | few | TRBJ1-2
ASSDSGTSEY | TRBV9 | NA | TRBJ2-3
ASSKYDRGYYGYT | TRBV28 | NA | TRBJ1-2
ASSLDSYEQY | TRBV13 | NA | TRBJ2-7
ASSGQGGEKLF | TRBV25-1 | NA | TRBJ1-4
ASSLAGVAYEQY | TRBV13 | NA | TRBJ2-7
ASSPHSTGANVLT | TRBV4-1 | NA | TRBJ2-6
ASSLAGQGAYEQY | TRBV6-5 | NA | TRBJ2-7